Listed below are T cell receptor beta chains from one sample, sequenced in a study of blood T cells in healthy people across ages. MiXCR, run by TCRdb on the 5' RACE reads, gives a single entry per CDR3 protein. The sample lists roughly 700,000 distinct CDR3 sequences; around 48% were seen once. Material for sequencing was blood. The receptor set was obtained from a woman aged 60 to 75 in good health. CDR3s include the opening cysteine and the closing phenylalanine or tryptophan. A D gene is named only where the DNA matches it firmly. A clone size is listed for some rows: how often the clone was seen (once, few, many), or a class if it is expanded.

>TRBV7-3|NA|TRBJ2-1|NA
CASSLPPGEQFF
TGTGCCAGCAGCCTACCGCCGGGTGAGCAGTTCTTC
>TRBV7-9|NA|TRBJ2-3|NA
CAISLGGIGTDTQYF
TGTGCCATCAGCTTGGGAGGGATTGGGACAGACACGCAGTATTTT
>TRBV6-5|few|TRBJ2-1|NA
CASRGSGLGKNEQFF
TGTGCCAGCAGAGGCTCAGGGCTAGGCAAGAATGAGCAGTTCTTC
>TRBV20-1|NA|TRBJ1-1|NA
CSASQGLAEAFF
TGCAGTGCCTCTCAGGGGCTGGCTGAAGCTTTCTTT
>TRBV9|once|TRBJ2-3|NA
CASSPLRSLGGTDTQYF
TGTGCCAGCAGCCCCTTGAGGTCCCTGGGGGGCACAGATACGCAGTATTTT
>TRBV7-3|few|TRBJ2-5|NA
CASSSTGRQETQYF
TGTGCCAGCAGCTCAACTGGCAGACAAGAGACCCAGTACTTC
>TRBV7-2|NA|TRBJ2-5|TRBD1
CASSWKPGGGETQYF
TGTGCCAGCAGCTGGAAGCCAGGGGGCGGCGAGACCCAGTACTTC
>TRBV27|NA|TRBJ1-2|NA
CASSVVGANYGYTF
TGTGCCAGCAGTGTTGTGGGGGCGAACTATGGCTACACCTTC
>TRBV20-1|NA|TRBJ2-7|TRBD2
CSARDNTASGSLKEQYF
TGCAGTGCTAGAGATAATACGGCTAGCGGGAGTCTGAAGGAGCAGTACTTC
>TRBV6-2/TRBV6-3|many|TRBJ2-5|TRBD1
CASSPNLGTEETQYF
TGTGCCAGCAGCCCCAATTTAGGGACAGAAGAGACCCAGTACTTC